The 14 T cell receptor beta chains presented below share a single source sample, sequenced in a study of blood T cell repertoires in COVID-19. Measured with immunoSEQ multiplex PCR; TCRdb has only the in-frame clones, and not every one. This table holds around 300,000 clones, around 90% found once. Sequencing was performed on peripheral blood. These receptors were collected from a woman aged 30 to 39 with COVID-19, enrolled during active disease.

J is TRBJ2-1 and V is TRBV9; 14 positions match TRBD2. The CDR3 runs 18 residues. From germline, CDR1 is SGDLS and CDR2 YYNGEE. With V trimmed by 2 bases and J by 7 bases, 11 bases remained unmatched. CDR3 sequence (DNA): TGTGCCAGCAGCGTGGGACTAGCGGGAGAATTAGGGGGAAATGAGCAGTTCTTC. As protein: CASSVGLAGELGGNEQFF.

This chain connects TRBV27 to TRBJ1-2; TRBD1 might be the D (6 bases). CDR3 size: 14 residues. The germline V gene has CDR1 MNHEY and CDR2 SMNVEV (reference sequence). The germline V and J ends were trimmed by 6 bases and 2 bases, with 13 bases remaining between them. CDR3: CASSTSTGNYGYTF. CDR3 nucleotide sequence: TGTGCCAGCAGCACCTCTACAGGGAACTATGGCTACACCTTC.

This chain links TRBV3-1 (or the pseudogene TRBV3-2) with TRBJ1-2, with D uncertain. The V and J ends lost 4 bases and 1 base respectively, with 10 bases between them. The CDR3 consists of 14 residues. Germline CDR1 reads LGHDT; CDR2 reads YNNKEL (reference sequence). The CDR3: CASSPRALNYGYTF. In nucleotides, the CDR3 is TGTGCCAGCAGCCCCCGAGCCCTTAACTATGGCTACACCTTC.

The chain carries TRBV20-1 and TRBJ2-7, with D maybe TRBD1 (5 bases). The V end was cut by 3 bases, the J end by 4 bases, with 16 bases between. The germline CDR1 and CDR2 sequences are DFQATT and SNEGSKA (reference sequence). This CDR3 is 14 amino acids long. The CDR3 DNA reads TGCAGTGCTAGTGACAGATTTGTAATTTACGAGCAGTACTTC. It encodes CSASDRFVIYEQYF.

The chain joins TRBV6-6 to TRBJ2-1; the match to TRBD2 covers 7 bases. From germline, CDR1 is MNHNY and CDR2 SVGAGI (reference sequence). The ends lost 2 bases at V and 0 bases at J; junction bases unmatched: 4. The CDR3 runs to 16 residues. The chain's CDR3 is CASSYDLADSYNEQFF. The CDR3 DNA reads TGTGCCAGCAGTTACGACCTAGCGGACTCCTACAATGAGCAGTTCTTC.

This chain uses TRBV18 with TRBJ1-5; 7 bases fit TRBD1. The trim removed 5 bases at V and 5 bases at J, leaving 6 bases unmatched. Germline-derived CDR1 and CDR2 are KGHSH and LQKENI. The CDR3 runs to 14 residues. The CDR3 DNA follows: TGTGCCAGCTCAGCCGACAGGGTGGATCAGCCCCAGCATTTT. Translating gives CASSADRVDQPQHF.

J is TRBJ1-1 and V is TRBV4-1; D is possibly TRBD1 (5 bases). Germline CDR1 is MGHRA and CDR2 is YSYEKL. This CDR3 spans 22 amino acids. With 2 bases removed from V and 4 bases from J, the gap between germline ends came to 35 bases. The DNA of the CDR3 is TGCGCCAGCAGCCAACTCCCAGCGCAAAAGGACATCCTCAACACCGAACGCACTGAAGCTTTCTTT. Amino acids: CASSQLPAQKDILNTERTEAFF.

The chain uses TRBV4-1 and TRBJ2-1; D unresolved. The CDR3 covers 15 residues. CDR1 MGHRA and CDR2 YSYEKL come from the germline V gene. Between the trimmed V and J ends, which lost 0 bases and 0 bases, there was a span of 6 bases. The CDR3 region has the DNA TGCGCCAGCAGCCAAGACCGCGGCTCCTACAATGAGCAGTTCTTC. This codes for CASSQDRGSYNEQFF.

The chain links TRBV27 to TRBJ2-3, with a weak D call TRBD2 (5 bases). The germline CDR1 and CDR2 sequences are MNHEY and SMNVEV (reference sequence). The V end was cut by 6 bases, the J end by 5 bases, with 15 bases between. CDR3 length equals 14 residues. The CDR3 sequence: CASRSVRAGDTQYF. CDR3 nucleotides: TGTGCCAGCAGGTCGGTACGCGCGGGAGATACGCAGTATTTT.

V gene TRBV11-2 combines with J gene TRBJ2-1, with 13 positions matching TRBD2. This CDR3 region has 19 residues. V was clipped by 2 bases and J by 0 bases; unmatched bases: 7. The germline V gene encodes CDR1 SGHAT and CDR2 FQNNGV. The DNA for the CDR3 is TGTGCCAGCAGCTTAATAGGACTAGCGGGAGAGGGCTCCTACAATGAGCAGTTCTTC. Its translation is CASSLIGLAGEGSYNEQFF.

The chain carries TRBV7-8 and TRBJ2-2, with D maybe TRBD2 (5 bases). V gave up 5 bases and J gave up 7 bases, with 23 bases separating them. This CDR3 region has 17 residues. Germline V lookup: CDR1 SGHVS, CDR2 FQNEAQ. CDR3 sequence reads: CASSPQPAVGRGGELFF. The CDR3 DNA follows: TGTGCCAGCAGCCCCCAGCCTGCAGTAGGCCGGGGCGGGGAGCTGTTTTTT. Full variable domain (outside the CDR3, taken from reference TRBV7-8 and TRBJ2-2): GAGVSQSPRYKVAKRGQDVALRCDPISGHVSLFWYQQALGQGPEFLTYFQNEAQLDKSGLPSDRFFAERPEGSVSTLKIQRTQQEDSAVYLCASSPQPAVGRGGELFFGEGSRLTVL.

V is TRBV9 and J is TRBJ1-2, with TRBD1 as a possible D gene (6 bases). The CDR3 spans 14 residues. Germline CDR1 SGDLS, CDR2 YYNGEE. Trimming left V 3 bases short and J 6 bases short, with 15 bases between. The CDR3, as DNA: TGTGCCAGCAGCGCTCTAGCTGGGGGCCATGGCTACACCTTC. The encoded protein is CASSALAGGHGYTF.

The chain recombines TRBV5-1 with TRBJ2-1; weak D call: TRBD2 (5 bases). Germline values: CDR1 SGHRS, CDR2 YFSETQ. The V and J ends lost 0 bases and 7 bases respectively, with 14 bases between them. The length of the CDR3 is 15 residues. The CDR3 here is CASSLASGSRNEQFF. Written as DNA, the CDR3 is TGCGCCAGCAGCTTGGCCTCTGGGAGCCGTAATGAGCAGTTCTTC.

The CDR3 spells CASSPVNQPQHF. DNA of the CDR3: TGTGCCAGCAGCCCCGTCAATCAGCCCCAGCATTTT. The rearrangement joins TRBV7-9 to TRBJ1-5; D is uncertain. Trimming removed 5 bases at V and 3 bases at J, with 5 bases between. This CDR3 has 12 amino acids. The germline gives CDR1 SEHNR, CDR2 FQNEAQ (reference sequence).